This TCR beta chain derives from a study of T cell responses to AZD1222 COVID-19 vaccine. Study results and caveats: Nearly half of spike-specific TCRs reportedly target variant regions that are unmutated in the B.1.351 and B.1.1.7 variants. Seropositivity was recorded at baseline in only a handful of AZD1222 recipients. Females made up more of the donors, who were largely white British, and clonal diversity may have come out too low. Only after the peak T cell response were repertoires sampled.

Generated by immunoSEQ multiplex PCR, the TCRdb table keeps only in-frame clones and is missing some. In the table there are some 120,000 clones, 90% to 95% of which are singletons. As to this clone: Antigen: not known.

The sequence came from an adult in good health. Source: peripheral blood, taken on day 0 of AZD1222 vaccination.

Here the CDR3 DNA reads TGTGCCAGCAGTTTGTTACAGCCCCAGCATTTT. It encodes CASSLLQPQHF. This chain connects TRBV28 to TRBJ1-5; D is unclear. This CDR3 spans 11 amino acids. CDR1 and CDR2 (germline): MDHEN, SYDVKM. Trimming pared 3 bases from V and 7 bases from J, leaving 4 bases between.